This entry lists 22 T cell receptor beta chains sequenced from one sample in a study of OX40 agonist ivuxolimab in advanced cancers. Assay used: immunoSEQ multiplex PCR; TCRdb lists only in-frame clones, some missing. The sample carries roughly 70,000 clones, 85% to 90% recorded once. The sequenced sample was CD4+ or CD8+ T cells sorted from blood, obtained in a trial of the OX40 agonist ivuxolimab. The receptors come from an adult with an advanced solid tumor such as melanoma, head and neck, liver or kidney cancer.

The chain carries TRBV4-1 and TRBJ1-5, with TRBD1 matching 10 bases. Germline-derived CDR1 and CDR2 are MGHRA and YSYEKL. Germline trimming cut 4 bases from V and 4 bases from J; bases unmatched to any gene: 7. The CDR3 consists of 16 residues. DNA of the CDR3: TGCGCCAGCAGCCGGACTCCGGGACAGGGGAATCAGCCCCAGCATTTT. Translation gives CASSRTPGQGNQPQHF.

The chain employs TRBV5-5 and TRBJ2-7, with 9 bases aligning to TRBD2. Germline V gives CDR1 SGHKS, CDR2 YYEKEE (reference sequence). The CDR3 extends over 14 amino acids. The V gene end was trimmed by 4 bases and the J gene end by 7 bases; junction bases not matched to a gene: 9. The CDR3, as DNA: TGTGCCAGCAGCCTTAGCGGGGGCTCGAGTGAGCAGTACTTC. Its translation is CASSLSGGSSEQYF.

The V gene is TRBV5-4, the J gene TRBJ1-2; 7 bases line up with TRBD1. There are 14 residues in the CDR3. Germline CDR1 and CDR2: SGHNT and YYREEE (reference sequence). V shed 0 bases, J shed 4 bases, and the junction held 3 bases outside the gene matches. The chain's CDR3 is CASSLEDRSYGYTF. CDR3 bases: TGTGCCAGCAGCTTGGAGGACAGGTCCTATGGCTACACCTTC.

This rearrangement joins TRBV11-3 to TRBJ2-7; D perhaps matches TRBD2 (6 bases). V was pared by 2 bases and J by 3 bases, with 20 bases between. The CDR3 is 17 residues long. CDR1 is SGHNT and CDR2 is YENEEA in the germline V gene. CDR3 region: CASSLPERGLLFYEQYF. In DNA form, the CDR3 reads TGTGCCAGCAGCTTACCGGAACGGGGACTGCTCTTCTACGAGCAGTACTTC.

The J gene is TRBJ1-2, the V gene TRBV11-3, with a weak D call TRBD1 (5 bases). From germline, CDR1 is SGHNT and CDR2 YENEEA. The CDR3 is 14 amino acids. The V and J ends lost 5 bases and 4 bases respectively, with 14 bases between them. The CDR3 DNA follows: TGTGCCAGCAGCCCCCGGGGCGGGGCCTATGGCTACACCTTC. Its protein product is CASSPRGGAYGYTF. The complete variable domain, with remaining parts taken from reference TRBV11-3 and TRBJ1-2, reads EAGVVQSPRYKIIEKKQPVAFWCNPISGHNTLYWYLQNLGQGPELLIRYENEEAVDDSQLPKDRFSAERLKGVDSTLKIQPAELGDSAVYLCASSPRGGAYGYTFGSGTRLTVV.

The chain employs TRBV28 and TRBJ1-2, with 8 bases matching TRBD1. CDR3 size: 13 residues. CDR1 MDHEN and CDR2 SYDVKM come from the germline V gene. Trimming removed 6 bases from V and 7 bases from J; junction bases left unmatched: 7. As DNA, the CDR3 is TGTGCCAGCAGCACGACAGGGGTGGGTGGCTACACCTTC. Translation: CASSTTGVGGYTF.

The V call is TRBV9, the J call TRBJ2-5; D is possibly TRBD2 (5 bases). V lost 4 bases and J lost 4, with 11 bases in between. The CDR3 has 13 residues. Germline V gene lookup returns CDR1 SGDLS and CDR2 YYNGEE. The CDR3 loop reads CASSRAVLETQYF. As DNA, the CDR3 is TGTGCCAGCAGCCGAGCGGTGCTAGAGACCCAGTACTTC.

The chain couples TRBV10-3 to TRBJ2-2; D might be TRBD1 or TRBD2, each matching 5 bases. Deletions cut 4 bases from V and 1 base from J, with 7 bases between. Germline lookup yields CDR1 ENHRY and CDR2 SYGVKD. The CDR3 covers 14 residues. This chain's CDR3 is CAISGDENTGELFF. CDR3 coding DNA: TGTGCCATCAGTGGGGACGAGAACACCGGGGAGCTGTTTTTT.

There are a few counts of this clone. The gene calls are TRBV11-3 and TRBJ2-3; 7 bases are a match to TRBD2. Trimming cost V 5 bases and J 8 bases; bases outside gene matches: 16. Germline V gene sequence: CDR1 SGHNT, CDR2 YENEEA. The CDR3 has 16 residues. This CDR3 reads CASSPFGGRGFGTQYF. The CDR3 DNA is TGTGCCAGCAGCCCCTTCGGGGGGAGAGGATTTGGTACGCAGTATTTT. Based on the CDR3 plus reference TRBV11-3 and TRBJ2-3, the full variable domain is EAGVVQSPRYKIIEKKQPVAFWCNPISGHNTLYWYLQNLGQGPELLIRYENEEAVDDSQLPKDRFSAERLKGVDSTLKIQPAELGDSAVYLCASSPFGGRGFGTQYFGPGTRLTVL.

V is TRBV4-1 and J is TRBJ2-5, with D maybe TRBD2 (5 bases). Trimming removed 3 bases at V and 3 bases at J, with 17 bases between. This CDR3 is 16 amino acids long. Germline assignment: CDR1 MGHRA and CDR2 YSYEKL. CDR3 nucleotide sequence: TGCGCCAGCAGCCAGGCAATAGCGAGTTTGGAAGAGACCCAGTACTTC. Amino acid sequence: CASSQAIASLEETQYF.

The chain combines TRBV29-1 with TRBJ2-5; no clear D gene. CDR3 length equals 14 residues. V lost 0 bases, J lost 2 bases, and 10 bases lay in between. The germline CDR1 and CDR2 sequences are SQVTM and ANQGSEA. The CDR3 DNA reads as TGCAGCGTTGAAGATCAAGGTACACAAGAGACCCAGTACTTC. This sequence encodes CSVEDQGTQETQYF.

This sequence joins TRBV6-1 and TRBJ2-3; 9 positions match TRBD1. The CDR3 loop spans 15 amino acids. The V segment lost 10 bases and the J segment 5 bases; nucleotides outside the gene matches: 13. The germline V gene encodes CDR1 MNHNS and CDR2 SASEGT. CDR3 amino acids: CATSPTGGRVDTQYF. Here the CDR3 DNA reads TGTGCCACCTCCCCAACAGGGGGCAGGGTAGATACGCAGTATTTT.

This rearrangement joins TRBV6-5 to TRBJ2-7; D may be TRBD1 (5 bases). The CDR3 length is 14 residues. The V and J ends lost 0 bases and 2 bases respectively, with 8 bases between them. Germline V gene lookup returns CDR1 MNHEY and CDR2 SVGAGI. The DNA for the CDR3 is TGTGCCAGCAGTTACTCCCAGGGCGCCTACGAGCAGTACTTC. As protein: CASSYSQGAYEQYF.

The chain recombines TRBV5-4 with TRBJ1-1; D is uncertain. The CDR3 runs 13 residues. Germline V gene lookup returns CDR1 SGHNT and CDR2 YYREEE (reference sequence). With 5 bases removed from V and 5 bases from J, the gap between germline ends came to 13 bases. CDR3 residues: CASSSAAETEAFF. CDR3 bases: TGTGCCAGCAGTTCGGCTGCGGAAACTGAAGCTTTCTTT.

This clone appeared a single time. The chain is built from TRBV7-8 and TRBJ2-5; the D is unclear. CDR1 SGHVS and CDR2 FQNEAQ come from the germline V gene. V dropped 1 base and J dropped 5 bases, with 8 bases sitting between them. This CDR3 is 13 amino acids long. The CDR3 is CASSLGYAETQYF. The DNA for the CDR3 is TGTGCCAGCAGCTTAGGCTACGCTGAGACCCAGTACTTC.

This chain connects TRBV9 to TRBJ1-6; D uncertain. The V gene lost 1 base and the J gene lost 8 bases, with 7 bases spanning the gap. The CDR3 is made up of 13 amino acids. CDR1 is SGDLS, CDR2 YYNGEE, per germline. The CDR3, as DNA: TGTGCCAGCAGCGTAAAGTGGGATTCACCCCTCCACTTT. It translates to CASSVKWDSPLHF.

This chain links TRBV28 with TRBJ2-2; D is unresolved. Germline CDR1 is MDHEN and CDR2 is SYDVKM. This CDR3 spans 15 amino acids. Trimming took off 6 bases at V and 4 bases at J, with 15 bases between the two ends. The DNA for the CDR3 is TGTGCCAGCAGAAGGCGCCCTGAAGGCACCGGGGAGCTGTTTTTT. Translating it yields CASRRRPEGTGELFF.

The rearrangement uses TRBV10-1 and TRBJ2-1; 7 bases are a match to TRBD2. The germline V gene has CDR1 WNHNN and CDR2 SYGVQD (reference sequence). This CDR3 comprises 15 residues. J lost 7 bases, V lost 5 bases, and 11 bases had no gene match. The CDR3 DNA reads as TGCGCCAGCAGTTTTTCGGCGGGGAGGGGAAATGAGCAGTTCTTC. It yields the protein CASSFSAGRGNEQFF.

The chain links TRBV28 to TRBJ2-6; TRBD1 aligns across 11 bases. Trimming at V came to 10 bases and at J to 0 bases, leaving 8 bases not matched to a gene. The CDR3 length is 17 residues. Germline V gene lookup returns CDR1 MDHEN and CDR2 SYDVKM. The CDR3 here is CAIPAGTGGSGANVLTF. The CDR3 region has the DNA TGTGCCATTCCCGCCGGGACAGGGGGCTCTGGGGCCAACGTCCTGACTTTC.

V is TRBV11-2 and J is TRBJ1-4, with 7 bases identical to TRBD1. Germline trimming cut 8 bases from V and 6 bases from J; bases unmatched to any gene: 6. The CDR3 runs 13 residues. Germline V gives CDR1 SGHAT, CDR2 FQNNGV. DNA for the CDR3: TGTGCCAGCGAAGGGACAGCAGATGAAAAACTGTTTTTT. Translated, it gives CASEGTADEKLFF.

CDR3 coding DNA: TGTGCCATCAGTGGGACAGGGGACAGGGGGGGGAACACTGAAGCTTTCTTT. As protein: CAISGTGDRGGNTEAFF. This chain uses TRBV10-3 with TRBJ1-1; 11 bases align to TRBD1. The germline V gene encodes CDR1 ENHRY and CDR2 SYGVKD. V lost 4 bases to trimming and J lost 1 base; unmatched junction nucleotides: 8. This CDR3 has 17 amino acids.

The chain combines TRBV19 with TRBJ1-5, with 9 positions matching TRBD1. Germline trimming cut 10 bases from V and 6 bases from J; bases unmatched to any gene: 13. Germline CDR1 reads LNHDA; CDR2 reads SQIVND (reference sequence). The CDR3 runs 15 residues. The CDR3 sequence is CATGTGRLVGQPQHF. CDR3 DNA sequence: TGTGCCACCGGGACAGGGCGACTGGTGGGTCAGCCCCAGCATTTT.